Shown below are 27 T cell receptor beta chains from a single sample sequenced in a study of T cell repertoires in cytomegalovirus infection. TCRdb processed the reads anew with MiXCR; each CDR3 protein has one entry. The table has hundreds of thousands of distinct CDR3 sequences, roughly 30% seen once. Their antigens are not known. Material: cultured CD8+ T cells from PBMCs, obtained from culture after CMV antigen stimulation. All receptors derive from a human donor in good health (CMV status not recorded). Some clones in this sample may be carry-over from other donors' samples.

V and J are TRBV12-3 or TRBV12-4 and TRBJ1-2, with D uncertain. The CDR3 covers 15 residues. The germline V and J ends were trimmed by 5 bases and 4 bases, with 17 bases remaining between them. This chain's CDR3 is CASSPSPSGIYGYTF. The CDR3 DNA is TGTGCCAGCAGTCCTTCACCCTCGGGAATCTATGGCTACACCTTC.

This sequence joins TRBV6-5 and TRBJ2-2, with 8 bases identical to TRBD1. Trimming removed 6 bases from V and 3 bases from J; junction bases left unmatched: 15. The CDR3 length is 18 residues. Germline CDR1 and CDR2: MNHEY and SVGAGI. The CDR3: CASRLLGAGQGYTGELFF. The CDR3 DNA is TGTGCCAGCAGGCTACTGGGCGCTGGACAGGGTTACACCGGGGAGCTGTTTTTT.

The chain couples TRBV27 to TRBJ2-3, with D unresolved. Trimming took off 4 bases at V and 4 bases at J, with 12 bases between the two ends. The CDR3 totals 14 residues. The V gene's germline CDR1 is MNHEY and CDR2 SMNVEV (reference sequence). CDR3: CASSYGWWADTQYF. The CDR3, as DNA: TGTGCCAGCAGTTATGGCTGGTGGGCAGATACGCAGTATTTT.

This rearrangement joins TRBV5-6 to TRBJ2-7, with TRBD1 matching over 9 bases. V was pared by 3 bases and J by 4 bases, with 8 bases of the junction left unmatched. CDR3 size: 15 residues. Germline V lookup: CDR1 SGHDT, CDR2 YYEEEE. The CDR3 sequence is CASSYFGQGRYEQYF. CDR3 DNA sequence: TGTGCCAGCAGCTATTTCGGACAGGGGCGTTACGAGCAGTACTTC.

CDR3 in amino acids: CSARVSGTGTFNYGYTF. Written as DNA, the CDR3 is TGCAGTGCTAGAGTCTCGGGGACAGGGACTTTTAACTATGGCTACACCTTC. This chain uses TRBV20-1 with TRBJ1-2; 9 bases align to TRBD1. Germline lookup yields CDR1 DFQATT and CDR2 SNEGSKA (reference sequence). V dropped 1 base and J dropped 1; count of bases not matched to a gene: 10. The CDR3 is 17 amino acids.

This clonotype occurred once. CDR3 region: CATSDLSAGPSTDTQYF. As DNA, the CDR3 is TGTGCCACCAGTGATTTATCGGCGGGACCTAGCACAGATACGCAGTATTTT. The chain is built from TRBV24-1 and TRBJ2-3; a possible D gene is TRBD2 (6 bases). The V gene lost 1 base and the J gene lost 0 bases, with 13 bases spanning the gap. From germline, CDR1 is KGHDR and CDR2 SFDVKD. The CDR3 has 17 amino acids.

This clonotype was counted ten times or more. The chain's CDR3 is CASSSQLSGATNEKLFF. The CDR3 nucleotides are TGTGCCAGCAGCTCTCAGCTTTCGGGGGCGACTAATGAAAAACTGTTTTTT. The chain combines TRBV7-9 with TRBJ1-4; maybe TRBD1 (6 bases). The CDR3 totals 17 residues. CDR1 and CDR2 (germline): SEHNR, FQNEAQ (reference sequence). V lost 4 bases to trimming and J lost 2 bases, with 17 bases between them.

The chain links TRBV20-1 to TRBJ2-7, with TRBD1 as a possible D gene (6 bases). Germline V gene sequence: CDR1 DFQATT, CDR2 SNEGSKA (reference sequence). There are 14 residues in the CDR3. V lost 3 bases to trimming and J lost 1 base, with 13 bases between them. CDR3: CSASPTGLSYEQYF. CDR3 in DNA: TGCAGTGCTAGCCCCACAGGGTTGTCCTACGAGCAGTACTTC.

The chain has TRBV5-4 and TRBJ2-2; D perhaps matches TRBD2 (6 bases). V lost 0 bases and J 4 bases, leaving 16 bases between the germline ends. This CDR3 has 17 residues. Germline CDR1 SGHNT, CDR2 YYREEE (reference sequence). The CDR3 here is CASSLEAGIGATGELFF. CDR3 bases: TGTGCCAGCAGCTTGGAGGCGGGGATAGGGGCCACCGGGGAGCTGTTTTTT.

This clonotype has more than one count but fewer than ten. V usage is TRBV6-2 or TRBV6-3 and J usage is TRBJ1-2, with D perhaps TRBD1 (5 bases). Germline values: CDR1 MNHEY, CDR2 SVGEGT. The CDR3 loop spans 14 amino acids. V was clipped by 2 bases and J by 4 bases, with 11 bases between them. In DNA, the CDR3 is TGTGCCAGCAGTTACGTACGGGGCGGCTATGGCTACACCTTC. Protein sequence: CASSYVRGGYGYTF.

This chain's CDR3 is CASSLGTGSPNEQFF. In DNA, the CDR3 is TGTGCCAGCAGCTTAGGGACAGGGTCCCCCAATGAGCAGTTCTTC. The rearrangement joins TRBV7-9 to TRBJ2-1; TRBD1 matches 8 bases. The trim removed 1 base at V and 6 bases at J, leaving 5 bases unmatched. The germline V gene has CDR1 SEHNR and CDR2 FQNEAQ (reference sequence). The CDR3 runs 15 residues.

This clonotype showed up many times. The V and J genes are TRBV7-6 and TRBJ1-6; the D is unclear. CDR3 length: 14 amino acids. The V end lost 6 bases, the J end lost 5 bases, and 11 bases lay between the germline ends. The germline V gene has CDR1 SGHVS and CDR2 FNYEAQ. The CDR3 DNA is TGTGCCAGCAGGCCCGGGATCAATAATTCACCCCTCCACTTT. It encodes CASRPGINNSPLHF.

This clonotype has just a few counts. The chain is built from TRBV28 and TRBJ2-2, with a tentative D call TRBD1 (5 bases). Germline loops: CDR1 MDHEN, CDR2 SYDVKM. This CDR3 has 15 residues. V dropped 3 bases and J dropped 6 bases, with 14 bases sitting between them. The CDR3 region is CASSLLLDSSGELFF. In nucleotides, the CDR3 is TGTGCCAGCAGTTTGCTCCTTGACAGTTCCGGGGAGCTGTTTTTT.

The chain uses TRBV6-8 and TRBJ2-7; D possibly corresponds to TRBD2 (6 bases). The germline CDR1 and CDR2 sequences are MNHGY and SAAAGT. The CDR3 extends over 15 amino acids. Trimming took off 5 bases at V and 3 bases at J, with 17 bases between the two ends. CDR3 sequence: CASSAGTETYYEQYV. The CDR3 region has the DNA TGTGCCAGCAGTGCCGGGACTGAAACATACTACGAGCAGTACGTC.

The chain carries TRBV4-1 and TRBJ1-1, with unresolved D. Germline V gene sequence: CDR1 MGHRA, CDR2 YSYEKL. Between the trimmed V and J ends, which lost 1 base and 5 bases, there was a span of 8 bases. CDR3 length: 13 amino acids. The CDR3 region has the DNA TGCGCCAGCAGCCAAGTTGGTTTGACTGAAGCTTTCTTT. This translates into CASSQVGLTEAFF.

In this sample, this clonotype turned up a few times. The J gene is TRBJ2-1, the V gene TRBV27; no clear D. Germline assignment: CDR1 MNHEY and CDR2 SMNVEV (reference sequence). This CDR3 region has 13 residues. Between the trimmed V and J ends, which lost 10 bases and 7 bases, there was a span of 17 bases. The CDR3 DNA reads as TGTGCCACCAGCACCGACCCTGGGAATGAGCAGTTCTTC. Translating it yields CATSTDPGNEQFF.

The chain combines TRBV5-5 with TRBJ1-2, with 9 bases aligning to TRBD1. Germline trimming cut 4 bases from V and 8 bases from J; bases unmatched to any gene: 6. In germline, CDR1 is SGHKS, CDR2 YYEKEE (reference sequence). The CDR3 has 13 amino acids. Here the CDR3 reads CASSPLQGAGYTF. CDR3 in DNA: TGTGCCAGCAGCCCACTACAGGGGGCGGGCTACACCTTC.

A few counts support this clonotype. The chain employs TRBV6-2 or TRBV6-3 and TRBJ1-1; D uncertain. The CDR3 has 11 amino acids. The V gene lost 4 bases and the J gene lost 4 bases, with 4 bases spanning the gap. The germline V gene encodes CDR1 MNHEY and CDR2 SVGEGT. The chain's CDR3 is CASSFPTEAFF. CDR3 DNA sequence: TGTGCCAGCAGTTTCCCCACTGAAGCTTTCTTT.

This clonotype was observed a handful of times. The V gene is TRBV4-1, the J gene TRBJ1-1, with a tentative D call TRBD1 (5 bases). Trimming took 0 bases from V and 13 from J, leaving 15 bases between them. This CDR3 is 13 amino acids long. Germline V CDR1 and CDR2: MGHRA, YSYEKL. The CDR3: CASSQDEGLYYFF. In nucleotides, the CDR3 is TGCGCCAGCAGCCAAGACGAGGGACTCTATTATTTCTTT.

CDR3 DNA: TGTGCCAGCACACAGGCAGAGAACAATGAGCAGTTCTTC. It yields the protein CASTQAENNEQFF. The chain carries TRBV27 and TRBJ2-1; the D gene is possibly TRBD1 (5 bases). Germline assignment: CDR1 MNHEY and CDR2 SMNVEV (reference sequence). The germline V and J ends were trimmed by 7 bases and 5 bases, with 12 bases remaining between them. This CDR3 is built from 13 residues.

This clonotype was counted only a few times. The chain employs TRBV19 and TRBJ2-7, with 10 bases matching TRBD2. V gave up 4 bases and J gave up 4 bases; unmatched junction bases: 1. Germline loops: CDR1 LNHDA, CDR2 SQIVND (reference sequence). CDR3 length: 13 residues. The CDR3 reads CASSTSGSYEQYV. DNA for the CDR3: TGTGCCAGTAGTACTAGCGGGAGTTACGAGCAGTACGTC.

This chain uses TRBV6-6 with TRBJ1-1; maybe TRBD1 (5 bases). The CDR3 is made up of 13 amino acids. V was cut by 5 bases and J by 2 bases, with 9 bases left in between. The V gene's germline CDR1 is MNHNY and CDR2 SVGAGI (reference sequence). CDR3 nucleotides: TGTGCCAGCAGTATGGACACTAACACTGAAGCTTTCTTT. Residues: CASSMDTNTEAFF.

There are a few counts of this clonotype. V usage is TRBV7-9 and J usage is TRBJ1-4; a possible D gene is TRBD1 (6 bases). Germline values: CDR1 SEHNR, CDR2 FQNEAQ (reference sequence). The length of the CDR3 is 17 residues. V lost 5 bases, J lost 5 bases, and 21 bases lay in between. The CDR3 sequence: CASSEHKLGQLNEKLFF. The CDR3 nucleotides are TGTGCCAGCAGCGAACACAAACTCGGACAGTTAAATGAAAAACTGTTTTTT. Together with reference TRBV7-9 and TRBJ1-4, the CDR3 gives the full variable domain: DTGVSQNPRHKITKRGQNVTFRCDPISEHNRLYWYRQTLGQGPEFLTYFQNEAQLEKSRLLSDRFSAERPKGSFSTLEIQRTEQGDSAMYLCASSEHKLGQLNEKLFFGSGTQLSVL.

DNA of the CDR3: TGTGCCAGCAGCCCGGCAGGACGGATTGAAGCTTTCTTT. Translated: CASSPAGRIEAFF. The gene calls are TRBV6-1 and TRBJ1-1; D unresolved. The CDR3 has 13 amino acids. V lost 6 bases and J lost 7, with 15 bases in between. Germline values: CDR1 MNHNS, CDR2 SASEGT.

The gene calls are TRBV6-5 and TRBJ2-5; weak D call: TRBD2 (7 bases). CDR1 is MNHEY and CDR2 is SVGAGI in the germline V gene. V lost 2 bases and J 4 bases, leaving 11 bases between the germline ends. This CDR3 comprises 14 residues. CDR3 sequence: CASSYTGGLETQYF. CDR3 DNA sequence: TGTGCCAGCAGTTACACGGGGGGCTTAGAGACCCAGTACTTC.

The genes are TRBV27 and TRBJ2-5, with D maybe TRBD1 (6 bases). V lost 3 bases and J 5 bases, leaving 16 bases between the germline ends. The CDR3 sequence is 15 residues long. Germline values: CDR1 MNHEY, CDR2 SMNVEV (reference sequence). The CDR3 DNA follows: TGTGCCAGCAGTTTCTCGGACAGCCACATCGAGACCCAGTACTTC. This sequence encodes CASSFSDSHIETQYF.

The chain is built from TRBV19 and TRBJ2-1; 13 nucleotides match TRBD2. The germline V gene encodes CDR1 LNHDA and CDR2 SQIVND (reference sequence). CDR3 length equals 16 residues. V lost 5 bases and J lost 2; bases outside the gene matches: 3. The CDR3 sequence is CASSAGTSGTYNEQFF. The CDR3, as DNA: TGTGCCAGTAGTGCCGGGACTAGCGGGACCTACAATGAGCAGTTCTTC.